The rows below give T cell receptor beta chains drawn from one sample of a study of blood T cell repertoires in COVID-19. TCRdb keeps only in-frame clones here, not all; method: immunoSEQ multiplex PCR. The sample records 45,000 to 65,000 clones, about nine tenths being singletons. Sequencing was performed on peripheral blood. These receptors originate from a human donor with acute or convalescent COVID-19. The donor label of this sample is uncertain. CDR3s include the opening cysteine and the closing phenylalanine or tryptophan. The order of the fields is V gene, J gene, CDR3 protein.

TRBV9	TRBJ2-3	CASSGGQRTDTQYF
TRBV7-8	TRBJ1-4	CASRQGQGAPVNEKLFF
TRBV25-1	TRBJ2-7	CASSELGGGLYEQYF
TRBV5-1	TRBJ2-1	CASSFSGTRMNEQFF
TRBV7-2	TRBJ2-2	CASSLTSGVDTGELFF
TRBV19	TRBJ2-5	CASSKFSGYQETQYF
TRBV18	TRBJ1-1	CASSLQGQGVGNTEAFF
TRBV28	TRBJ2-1	CASSFPQGGGYNEQFF
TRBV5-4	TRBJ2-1	CASRPDRAIDNEQFF
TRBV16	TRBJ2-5	CASSPARGSETQYF
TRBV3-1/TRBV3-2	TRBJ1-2	CASSQGTGGYGYTF
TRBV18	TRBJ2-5	CASSTGLAGGEETQYF
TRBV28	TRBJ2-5	CASSFAGSGTQYF
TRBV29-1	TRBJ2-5	CSAEEQGRETQYF
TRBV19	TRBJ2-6	CASSHRTGAGANVLTF
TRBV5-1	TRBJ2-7	CASSLALAGSAPYEQYF
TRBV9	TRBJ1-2	CASSTPQGANGYTF
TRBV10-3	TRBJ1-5	CASRGPYSNQPQHF
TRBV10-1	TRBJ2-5	CASSPPDRGETQYF